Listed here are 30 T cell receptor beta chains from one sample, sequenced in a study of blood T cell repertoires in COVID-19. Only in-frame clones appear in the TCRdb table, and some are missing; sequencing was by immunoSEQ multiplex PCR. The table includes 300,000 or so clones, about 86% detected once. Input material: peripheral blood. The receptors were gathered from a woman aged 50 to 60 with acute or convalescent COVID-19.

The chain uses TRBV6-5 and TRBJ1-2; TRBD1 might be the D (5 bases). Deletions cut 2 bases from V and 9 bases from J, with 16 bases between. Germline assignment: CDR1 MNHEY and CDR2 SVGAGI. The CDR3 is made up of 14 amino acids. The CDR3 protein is CASSYDSRVVRYTF. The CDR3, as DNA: TGTGCCAGCAGTTACGACAGCCGCGTAGTTCGCTACACCTTC.

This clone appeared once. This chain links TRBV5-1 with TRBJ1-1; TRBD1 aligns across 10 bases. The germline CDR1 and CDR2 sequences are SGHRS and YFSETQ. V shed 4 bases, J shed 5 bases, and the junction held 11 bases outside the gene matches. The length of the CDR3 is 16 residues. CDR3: CASSPRQGASMTEAFF. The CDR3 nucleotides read TGCGCCAGCAGCCCGCGACAGGGGGCTTCGATGACTGAAGCTTTCTTT.

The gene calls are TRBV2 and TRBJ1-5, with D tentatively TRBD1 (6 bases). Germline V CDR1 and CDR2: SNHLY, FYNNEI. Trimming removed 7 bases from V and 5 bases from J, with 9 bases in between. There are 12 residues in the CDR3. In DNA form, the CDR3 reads TGTGCCAGCACTGGGGGCGATCAGCCCCAGCATTTT. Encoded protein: CASTGGDQPQHF.

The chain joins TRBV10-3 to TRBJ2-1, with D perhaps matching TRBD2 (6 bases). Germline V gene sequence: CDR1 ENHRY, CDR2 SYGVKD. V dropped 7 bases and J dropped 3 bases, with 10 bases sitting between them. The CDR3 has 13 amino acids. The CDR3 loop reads CAIKTSIYNEQFF. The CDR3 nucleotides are TGTGCCATCAAGACTAGTATCTACAATGAGCAGTTCTTC.

The CDR3 is CASGRELESTDTQYF. The CDR3 bases are TGTGCCAGCGGCCGGGAGCTAGAGAGCACAGATACGCAGTATTTT. The V call is TRBV21-1, the J call TRBJ2-3; the tabulated D call, TRBD2, remains unverified against the DNA. TRBV21-1 is a documented pseudogene. This CDR3 is 15 amino acids long.

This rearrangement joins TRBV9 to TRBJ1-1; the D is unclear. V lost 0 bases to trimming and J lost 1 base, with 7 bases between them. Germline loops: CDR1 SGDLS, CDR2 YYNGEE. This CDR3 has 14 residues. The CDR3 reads CASSVDISNTEAFF. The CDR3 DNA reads TGTGCCAGCAGCGTAGACATTTCGAACACTGAAGCTTTCTTT.

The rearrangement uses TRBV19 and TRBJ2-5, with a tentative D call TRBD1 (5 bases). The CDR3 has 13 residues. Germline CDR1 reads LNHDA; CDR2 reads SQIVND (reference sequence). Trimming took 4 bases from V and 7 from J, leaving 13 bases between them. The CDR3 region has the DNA TGTGCCAGTAGTAAGGGGCTTAGTGGGACCCAGTACTTC. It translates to CASSKGLSGTQYF. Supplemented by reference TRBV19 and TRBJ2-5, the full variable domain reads DGGITQSPKYLFRKEGQNVTLSCEQNLNHDAMYWYRQDPGQGLRLIYYSQIVNDFQKGDIAEGYSVSREKKESFPLTVTSAQKNPTAFYLCASSKGLSGTQYFGPGTRLLVL.

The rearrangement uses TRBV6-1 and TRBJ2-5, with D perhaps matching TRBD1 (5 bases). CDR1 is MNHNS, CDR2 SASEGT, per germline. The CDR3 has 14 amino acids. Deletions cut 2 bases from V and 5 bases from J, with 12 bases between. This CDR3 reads CASSEKASGETQYF. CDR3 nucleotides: TGTGCCAGCAGTGAAAAGGCCTCAGGGGAGACCCAGTACTTC.

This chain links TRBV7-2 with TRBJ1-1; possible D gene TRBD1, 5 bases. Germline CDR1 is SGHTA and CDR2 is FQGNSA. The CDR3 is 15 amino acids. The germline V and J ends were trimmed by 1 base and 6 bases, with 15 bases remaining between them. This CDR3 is CASSLEGIGFAEAFF. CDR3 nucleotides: TGTGCCAGCAGCTTAGAGGGGATCGGCTTCGCTGAAGCTTTCTTT.

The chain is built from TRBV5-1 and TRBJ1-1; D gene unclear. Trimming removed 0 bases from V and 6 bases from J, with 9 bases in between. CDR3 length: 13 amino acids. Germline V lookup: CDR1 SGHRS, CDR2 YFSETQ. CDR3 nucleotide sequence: TGCGCCAGCAGCTTGGGGCCGTCTTCTGAAGCTTTCTTT. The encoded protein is CASSLGPSSEAFF. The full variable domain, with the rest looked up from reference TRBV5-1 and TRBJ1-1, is KAGVTQTPRYLIKTRGQQVTLSCSPISGHRSVSWYQQTPGQGLQFLFEYFSETQRNKGNFPGRFSGRQFSNSRSEMNVSTLELGDSALYLCASSLGPSSEAFFGQGTRLTVV.

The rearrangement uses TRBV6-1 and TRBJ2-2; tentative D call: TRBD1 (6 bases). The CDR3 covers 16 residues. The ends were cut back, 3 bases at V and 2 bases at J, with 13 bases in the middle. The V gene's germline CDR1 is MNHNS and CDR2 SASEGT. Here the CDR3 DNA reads TGTGCCAGCAGTGACCCGGGACATATTAACACCGGGGAGCTGTTTTTT. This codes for CASSDPGHINTGELFF.

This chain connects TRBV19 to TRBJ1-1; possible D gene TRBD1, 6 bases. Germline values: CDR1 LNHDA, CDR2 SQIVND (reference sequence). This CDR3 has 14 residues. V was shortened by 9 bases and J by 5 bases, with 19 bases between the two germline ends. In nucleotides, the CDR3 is TGTGCCAGCAGCACCGGGACATATGAAACTGAAGCTTTCTTT. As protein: CASSTGTYETEAFF.

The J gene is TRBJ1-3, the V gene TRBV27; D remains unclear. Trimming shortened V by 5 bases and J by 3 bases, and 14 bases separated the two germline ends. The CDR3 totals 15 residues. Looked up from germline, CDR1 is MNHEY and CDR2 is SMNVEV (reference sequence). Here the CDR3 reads CASSPTRQYGNTIYF. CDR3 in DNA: TGTGCCAGCAGTCCGACGAGGCAGTATGGAAACACCATATATTTT.

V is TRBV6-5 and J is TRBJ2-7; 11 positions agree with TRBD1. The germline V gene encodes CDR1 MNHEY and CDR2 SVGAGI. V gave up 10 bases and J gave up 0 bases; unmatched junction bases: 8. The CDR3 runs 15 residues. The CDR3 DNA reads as TGTGCCACAAGGACAGGGGGCCTTAGCTCCTACGAGCAGTACGTC. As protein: CATRTGGLSSYEQYV.

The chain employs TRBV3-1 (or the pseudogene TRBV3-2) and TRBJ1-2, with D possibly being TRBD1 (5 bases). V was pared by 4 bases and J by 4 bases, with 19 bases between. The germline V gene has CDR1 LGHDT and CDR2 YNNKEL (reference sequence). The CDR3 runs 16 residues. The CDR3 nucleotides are TGTGCCAGCAGCCCGTCGGCAGGGCAAGATGTCTATGGCTACACCTTC. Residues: CASSPSAGQDVYGYTF.

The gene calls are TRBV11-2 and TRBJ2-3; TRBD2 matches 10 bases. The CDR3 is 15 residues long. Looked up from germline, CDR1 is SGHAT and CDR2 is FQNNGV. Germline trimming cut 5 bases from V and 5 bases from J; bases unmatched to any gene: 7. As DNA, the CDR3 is TGTGCCAGCAGCGTTACTAGCGGGGAGCTAGATACGCAGTATTTT. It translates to CASSVTSGELDTQYF.

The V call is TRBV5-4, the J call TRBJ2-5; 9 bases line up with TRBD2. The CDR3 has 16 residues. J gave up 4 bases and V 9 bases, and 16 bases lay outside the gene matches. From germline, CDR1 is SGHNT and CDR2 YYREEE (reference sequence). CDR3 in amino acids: CATSLRRRGGVETQYF. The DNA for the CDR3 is TGTGCCACTTCCTTGAGAAGGCGGGGGGGAGTAGAGACCCAGTACTTC.

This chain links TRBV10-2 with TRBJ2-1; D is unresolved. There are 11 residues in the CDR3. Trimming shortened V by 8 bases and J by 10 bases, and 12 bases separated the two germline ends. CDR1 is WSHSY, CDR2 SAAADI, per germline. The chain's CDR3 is CASAPYTEQFF. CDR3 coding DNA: TGCGCCAGCGCACCTTACACCGAGCAGTTCTTC.

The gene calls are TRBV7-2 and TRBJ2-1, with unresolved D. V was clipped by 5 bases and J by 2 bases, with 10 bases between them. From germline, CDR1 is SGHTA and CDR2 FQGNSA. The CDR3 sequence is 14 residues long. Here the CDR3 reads CASSIDWTYNEQFF. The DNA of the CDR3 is TGTGCCAGCAGCATTGACTGGACCTACAATGAGCAGTTCTTC. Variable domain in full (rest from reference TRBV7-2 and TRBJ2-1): GAGVSQSPSNKVTEKGKDVELRCDPISGHTALYWYRQSLGQGLEFLIYFQGNSAPDKSGLPSDRFSAERTGGSVSTLTIQRTQQEDSAVYLCASSIDWTYNEQFFGPGTRLTVL.

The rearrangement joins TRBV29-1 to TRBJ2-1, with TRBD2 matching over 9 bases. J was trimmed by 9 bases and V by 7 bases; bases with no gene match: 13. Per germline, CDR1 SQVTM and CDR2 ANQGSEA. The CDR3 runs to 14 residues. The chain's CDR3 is CSAIRSGGQTEQFF. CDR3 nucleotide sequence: TGCAGCGCAATACGTAGCGGGGGTCAGACTGAGCAGTTCTTC.

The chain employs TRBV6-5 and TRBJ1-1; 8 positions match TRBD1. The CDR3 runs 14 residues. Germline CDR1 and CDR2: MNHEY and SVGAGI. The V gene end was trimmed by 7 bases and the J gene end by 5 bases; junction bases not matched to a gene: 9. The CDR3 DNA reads TGTGCCAGCATCCTACCAGGGGGCGGAACTGAAGCTTTCTTT. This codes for CASILPGGGTEAFF.

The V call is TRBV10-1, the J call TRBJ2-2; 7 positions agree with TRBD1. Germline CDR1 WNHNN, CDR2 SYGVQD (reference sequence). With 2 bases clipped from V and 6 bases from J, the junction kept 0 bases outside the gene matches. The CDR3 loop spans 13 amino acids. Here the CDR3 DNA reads TGCGCCAGCAGTGAGCAGGGGGCCGGGGAGCTGTTTTTT. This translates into CASSEQGAGELFF.

The CDR3 DNA reads TGCGCCAGCAGCCTGTCCGGGACTAGCTCCTACAATGAGCAGTTCTTC. Translating gives CASSLSGTSSYNEQFF. This rearrangement joins TRBV5-1 to TRBJ2-1, with 8 nucleotides matching TRBD2. V was clipped by 4 bases and J by 0 bases; unmatched bases: 6. The V gene's germline CDR1 is SGHRS and CDR2 YFSETQ. This CDR3 spans 16 amino acids. The full variable domain, its missing parts supplied by reference TRBV5-1 and TRBJ2-1, is KAGVTQTPRYLIKTRGQQVTLSCSPISGHRSVSWYQQTPGQGLQFLFEYFSETQRNKGNFPGRFSGRQFSNSRSEMNVSTLELGDSALYLCASSLSGTSSYNEQFFGPGTRLTVL.

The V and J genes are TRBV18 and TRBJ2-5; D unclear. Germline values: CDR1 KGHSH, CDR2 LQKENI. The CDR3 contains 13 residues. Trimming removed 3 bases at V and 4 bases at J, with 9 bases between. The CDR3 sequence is CASSPLERETQYF. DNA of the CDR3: TGTGCCAGCTCACCTCTGGAGAGAGAGACCCAGTACTTC.

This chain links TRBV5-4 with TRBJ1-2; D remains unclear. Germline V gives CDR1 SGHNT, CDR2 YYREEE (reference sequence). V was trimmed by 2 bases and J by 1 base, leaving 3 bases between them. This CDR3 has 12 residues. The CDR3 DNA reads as TGTGCCAGCAGCTTCAGTAACTATGGCTACACCTTC. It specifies CASSFSNYGYTF.

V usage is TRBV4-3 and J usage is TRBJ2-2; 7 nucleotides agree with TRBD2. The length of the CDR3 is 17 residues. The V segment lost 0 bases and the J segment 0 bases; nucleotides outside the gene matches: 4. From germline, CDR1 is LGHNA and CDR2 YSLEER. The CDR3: CASSQDPAGANTGELFF. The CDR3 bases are TGCGCCAGCAGCCAAGATCCGGCGGGAGCGAACACCGGGGAGCTGTTTTTT.

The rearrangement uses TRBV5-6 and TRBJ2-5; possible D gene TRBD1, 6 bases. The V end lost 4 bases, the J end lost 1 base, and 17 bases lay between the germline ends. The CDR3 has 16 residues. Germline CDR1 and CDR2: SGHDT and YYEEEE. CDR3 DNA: TGTGCCAGCAGCCTGCAGACAGGTTCGGGCCAAGAGACCCAGTACTTC. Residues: CASSLQTGSGQETQYF.

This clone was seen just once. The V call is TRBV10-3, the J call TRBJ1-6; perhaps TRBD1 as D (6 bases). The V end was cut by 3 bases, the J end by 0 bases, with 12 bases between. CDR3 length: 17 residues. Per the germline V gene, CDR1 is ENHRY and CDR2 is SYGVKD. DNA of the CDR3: TGTGCCATCAGTGATAGGGGGACGAGCTCCTATAATTCACCCCTCCACTTT. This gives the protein CAISDRGTSSYNSPLHF.

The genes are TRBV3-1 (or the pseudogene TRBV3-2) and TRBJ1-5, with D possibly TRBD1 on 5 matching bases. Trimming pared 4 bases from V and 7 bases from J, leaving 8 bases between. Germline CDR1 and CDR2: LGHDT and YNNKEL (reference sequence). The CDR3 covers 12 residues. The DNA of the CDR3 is TGTGCCAGCAGCCTCGGGGGGCAGCCCCAGCATTTT. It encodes CASSLGGQPQHF.

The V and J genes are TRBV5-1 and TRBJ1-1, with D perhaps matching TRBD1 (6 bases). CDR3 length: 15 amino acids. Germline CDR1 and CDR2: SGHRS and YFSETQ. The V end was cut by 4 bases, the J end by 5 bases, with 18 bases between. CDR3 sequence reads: CASSLRLQGETEAFF. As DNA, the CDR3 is TGCGCCAGCAGCCTTAGATTACAGGGAGAGACTGAAGCTTTCTTT.